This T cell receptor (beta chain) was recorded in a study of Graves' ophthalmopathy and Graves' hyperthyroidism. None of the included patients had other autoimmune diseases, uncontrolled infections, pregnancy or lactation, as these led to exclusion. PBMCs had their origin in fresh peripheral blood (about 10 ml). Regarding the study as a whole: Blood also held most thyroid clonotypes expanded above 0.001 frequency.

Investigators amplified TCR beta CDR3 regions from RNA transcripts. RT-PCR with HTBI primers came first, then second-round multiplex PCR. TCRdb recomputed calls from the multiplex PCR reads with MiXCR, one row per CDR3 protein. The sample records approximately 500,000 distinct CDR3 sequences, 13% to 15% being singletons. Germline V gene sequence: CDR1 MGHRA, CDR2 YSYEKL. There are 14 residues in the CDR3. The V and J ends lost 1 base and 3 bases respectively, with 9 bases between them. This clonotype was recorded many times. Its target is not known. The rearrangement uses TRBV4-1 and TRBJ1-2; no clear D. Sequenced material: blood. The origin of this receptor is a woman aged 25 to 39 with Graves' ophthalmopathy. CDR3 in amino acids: CASSQGHDHYGYTF. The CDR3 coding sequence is TGCGCCAGCAGCCAAGGACACGACCACTATGGCTACACCTTC.